The clone carrying this TCR beta chain showed up just a few times. Germline CDR1 DFQATT, CDR2 SNEGSKA (reference sequence). The V gene end was trimmed by 3 bases and the J gene end by 2 bases; junction bases not matched to a gene: 6. This CDR3 is 14 amino acids long. The source of the sample is a study of blood T cell repertoires in COVID-19. Turning to the study itself: Acute and convalescent COVID-19 samples came from the United States, Italy and Spain. In each case, the material was cDNA or gDNA derived from T cells, B-cell-depleted T cells, or PBMCs.

In the original processing: Amplification with reference gene primers provided the estimates of nucleated cell counts. This table comes from immunoSEQ multiplex PCR, and its TCRdb copy is limited to in-frame clones, with some not included. V, J and clone size reflect that table, while D and trimming were determined from the DNA. The data show 100,000 to 150,000 clones, about 85% seen once. This chain connects TRBV20-1 to TRBJ1-2; TRBD1 matches 7 bases. Sequenced material: peripheral blood. The sequence was collected from a man in his 60s with acute or convalescent COVID-19. The CDR3 loop is CSASPVRGNYGYTF. For the CDR3, the DNA is TGCAGTGCTAGTCCTGTCAGGGGGAACTATGGCTACACCTTC.